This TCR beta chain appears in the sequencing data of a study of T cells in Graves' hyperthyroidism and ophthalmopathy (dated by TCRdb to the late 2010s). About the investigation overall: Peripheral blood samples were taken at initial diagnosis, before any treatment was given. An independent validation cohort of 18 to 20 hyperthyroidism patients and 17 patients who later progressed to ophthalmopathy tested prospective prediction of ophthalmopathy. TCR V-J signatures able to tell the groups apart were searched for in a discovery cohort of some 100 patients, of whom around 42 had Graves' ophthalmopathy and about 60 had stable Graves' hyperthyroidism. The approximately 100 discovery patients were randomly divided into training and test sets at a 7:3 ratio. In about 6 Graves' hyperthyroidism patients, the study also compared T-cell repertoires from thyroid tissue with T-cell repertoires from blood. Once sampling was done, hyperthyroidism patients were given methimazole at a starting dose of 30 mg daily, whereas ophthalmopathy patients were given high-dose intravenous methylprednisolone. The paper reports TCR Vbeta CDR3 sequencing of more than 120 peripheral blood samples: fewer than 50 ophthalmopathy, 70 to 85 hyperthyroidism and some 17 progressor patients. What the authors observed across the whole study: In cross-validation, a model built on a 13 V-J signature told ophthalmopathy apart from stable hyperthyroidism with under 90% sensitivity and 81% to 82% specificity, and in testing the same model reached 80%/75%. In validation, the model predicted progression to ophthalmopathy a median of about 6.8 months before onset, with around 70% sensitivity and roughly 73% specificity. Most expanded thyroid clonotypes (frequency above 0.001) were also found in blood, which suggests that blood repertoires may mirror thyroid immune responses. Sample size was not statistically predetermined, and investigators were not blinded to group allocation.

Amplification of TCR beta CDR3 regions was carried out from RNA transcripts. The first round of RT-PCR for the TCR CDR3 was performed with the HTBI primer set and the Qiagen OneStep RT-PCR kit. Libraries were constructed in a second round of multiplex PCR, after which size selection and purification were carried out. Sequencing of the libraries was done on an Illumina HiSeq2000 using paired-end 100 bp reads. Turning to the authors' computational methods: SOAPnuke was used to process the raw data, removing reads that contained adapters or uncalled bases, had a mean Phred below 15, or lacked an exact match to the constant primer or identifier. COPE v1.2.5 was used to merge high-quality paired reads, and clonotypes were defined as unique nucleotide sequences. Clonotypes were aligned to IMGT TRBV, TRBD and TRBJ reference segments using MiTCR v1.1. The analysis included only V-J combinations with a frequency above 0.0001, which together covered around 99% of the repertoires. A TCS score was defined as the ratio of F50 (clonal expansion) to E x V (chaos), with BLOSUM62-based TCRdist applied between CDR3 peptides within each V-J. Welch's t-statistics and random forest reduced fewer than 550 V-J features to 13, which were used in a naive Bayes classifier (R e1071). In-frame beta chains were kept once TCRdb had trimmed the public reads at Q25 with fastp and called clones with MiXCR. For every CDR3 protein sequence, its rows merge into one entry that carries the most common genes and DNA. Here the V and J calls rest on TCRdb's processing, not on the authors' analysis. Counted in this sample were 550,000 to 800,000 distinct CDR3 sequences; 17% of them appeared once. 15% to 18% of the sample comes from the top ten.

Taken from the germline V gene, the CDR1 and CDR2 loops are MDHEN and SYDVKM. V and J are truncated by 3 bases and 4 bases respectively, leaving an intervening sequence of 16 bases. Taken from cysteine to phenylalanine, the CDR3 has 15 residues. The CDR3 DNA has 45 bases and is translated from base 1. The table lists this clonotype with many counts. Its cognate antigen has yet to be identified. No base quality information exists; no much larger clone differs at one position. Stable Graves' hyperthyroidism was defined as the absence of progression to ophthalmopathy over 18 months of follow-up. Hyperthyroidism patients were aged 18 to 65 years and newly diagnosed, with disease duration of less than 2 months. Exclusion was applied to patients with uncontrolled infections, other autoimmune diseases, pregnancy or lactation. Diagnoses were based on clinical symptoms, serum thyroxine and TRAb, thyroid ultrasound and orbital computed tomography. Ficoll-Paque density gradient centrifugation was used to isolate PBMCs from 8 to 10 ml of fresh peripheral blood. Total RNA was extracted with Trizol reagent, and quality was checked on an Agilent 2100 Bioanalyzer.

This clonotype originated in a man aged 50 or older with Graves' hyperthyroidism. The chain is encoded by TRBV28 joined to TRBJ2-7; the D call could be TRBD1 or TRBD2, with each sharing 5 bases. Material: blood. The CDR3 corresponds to CASSFGGNVVYEQYF. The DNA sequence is TGTGCCAGCAGTTTTGGGGGTAACGTCGTTTACGAGCAGTACTTC. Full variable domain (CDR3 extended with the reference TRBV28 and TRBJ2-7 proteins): DVKVTQSSRYLVKRTGEKVFLECVQDMDHENMFWYRQDPGLGLRLIYFSYDVKMKEKGDIPEGYSVSREKKERFSLILESASTNQTSMYLCASSFGGNVVYEQYFGPGTRLTVT.